This T cell receptor beta chain was captured in a study of cytomegalovirus exposure and HLA in healthy donors. The overall study: Counted in an early data release were tens of millions of unique TCRs from HLA-typed donors. General study findings and limits: Later examination showed HLA-associated TCR beta chains had greater clonal expansion than equally common others.

Primers for the PCR totalled 60 Vbeta and 13 Jbeta. The table came from immunoSEQ multiplex PCR; TCRdb's copy has only in-frame clones and leaves some out. Here the sample spans some 200,000 clones, roughly 80% being singletons. This clone was observed a handful of times. The antigen remains undetermined. Other DNA sequences in this sample translate to the same CDR3. Germline assignment: CDR1 SGDLS and CDR2 YYNGEE. The trim removed 0 bases at V and 3 bases at J, leaving 2 bases unmatched. The CDR3 contains 14 residues. Sequencing was performed on PBMCs. This TCR was recovered from a girl aged 2 to 10 in good health and CMV-seronegative. This chain joins TRBV9 and TRBJ2-5; 7 bases fit TRBD2. CDR3 DNA sequence: TGTGCCAGCAGCGTAGGACTAGCAGAAGAGACCCAGTACTTC. As protein: CASSVGLAEETQYF.